Given below is one TCR beta chain in context. Its antigen is unidentified. The PCR had 60 Vbeta and 13 Jbeta primers. Assay used: immunoSEQ multiplex PCR; TCRdb lists only in-frame clones, some missing. The sample holds fewer than 250,000 clones, over 80% seen once. CDR1 is LNHDA and CDR2 is SQIVND in the germline V gene (reference sequence). There are 16 residues in the CDR3. J gave up 6 bases and V 5 bases, and 10 bases lay outside the gene matches. The data belong to a study of cytomegalovirus exposure and HLA in healthy donors. Study-wide points: A later look showed TCR association rates differing by HLA locus, highest for DRB1 and lowest for HLA-C. As was reported, the classifier diagnosed cytomegalovirus status with high specificity and sensitivity. The study had only CMV serostatus as immune exposure information. There were some V segments, including TRBV6-2 and TRBV6-3, excluded as indistinguishable.

Sequenced: PBMCs. The sequence was obtained from a woman aged 45 to 65 in good health and CMV-seropositive. V gene TRBV19 combines with J gene TRBJ1-1; 12 bases line up with TRBD1. This CDR3 is CASSQAGTGGIAEAFF. CDR3 DNA: TGTGCCAGTAGTCAGGCCGGGACAGGGGGCATAGCTGAAGCTTTCTTT.